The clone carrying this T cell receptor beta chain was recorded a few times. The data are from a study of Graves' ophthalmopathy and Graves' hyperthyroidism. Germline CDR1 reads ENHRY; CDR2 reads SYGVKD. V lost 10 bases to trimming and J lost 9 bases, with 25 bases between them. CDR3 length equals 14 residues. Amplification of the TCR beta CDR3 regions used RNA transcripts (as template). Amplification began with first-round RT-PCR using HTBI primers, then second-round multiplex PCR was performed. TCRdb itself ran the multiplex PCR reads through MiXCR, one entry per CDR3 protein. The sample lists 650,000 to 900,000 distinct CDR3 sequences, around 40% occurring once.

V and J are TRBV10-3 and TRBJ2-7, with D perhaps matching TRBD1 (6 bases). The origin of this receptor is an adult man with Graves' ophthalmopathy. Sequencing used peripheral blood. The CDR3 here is CATQNREKGYLQYF. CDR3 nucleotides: TGTGCCACCCAGAACAGGGAAAAGGGATACTTGCAGTACTTC.